This note documents a single T cell receptor beta chain sequence. The entry originates in a study of T cell responses to AZD1222 COVID-19 vaccine. Only in-frame clones appear in the TCRdb table, and some are missing; sequencing was by immunoSEQ multiplex PCR. The table records under 150,000 clones, roughly 93% of them present only once. CDR1 SNHLY and CDR2 FYNNEI come from the germline V gene. V lost 6 bases and J lost 6; bases outside the gene matches: 12. The CDR3 spans 16 residues. Specimen: peripheral blood, collected 28 days after the second AZD1222 dose. This chain uses TRBV2 with TRBJ2-3, with 10 nucleotides matching TRBD2. This sequence originates from an adult who received the AZD1222 COVID-19 vaccine. CDR3 amino acids: CASRSLAGSRRDTQYF. CDR3 coding DNA: TGTGCCAGCAGATCACTAGCGGGGAGCCGTCGGGATACGCAGTATTTT.